These 5 T cell receptor beta chains were all obtained from the same sample, sequenced in a study of blood T cells in healthy people across ages. For the second PCR, which ran for about 6 to 11 cycles, a sample-barcoded 5' primer and a J-beta primer mix were used. TCRdb ran MiXCR on the 5' RACE reads and lists one entry per CDR3 protein. The sample holds about 830,000 distinct CDR3 sequences, 58% seen once. Material: blood. These receptors all stem from a man aged 30 to 45 in good health.

This sequence joins TRBV28 and TRBJ2-1; D gene ambiguous. Germline V gives CDR1 MDHEN, CDR2 SYDVKM. Trimming shortened V by 6 bases and J by 5 bases, and 17 bases separated the two germline ends. This CDR3 comprises 15 residues. In nucleotides, the CDR3 is TGTGCCAGCAGGACCCTTCTCCTCGGCAACAATGAGCAGTTCTTC. This translates into CASRTLLLGNNEQFF.

The chain joins TRBV7-2 to TRBJ1-2, with 7 bases that match TRBD1. Trimming cost V 5 bases and J 2 bases; bases outside gene matches: 8. Per germline, CDR1 SGHTA and CDR2 FQGNSA. The CDR3 has 15 amino acids. The CDR3 is CASSPAGRGNYGYTF. CDR3 in DNA: TGTGCCAGCAGCCCAGCAGGCAGGGGGAACTATGGCTACACCTTC.

The chain joins TRBV7-2 to TRBJ2-5; 8 bases fit TRBD1. The CDR3 runs 16 residues. The germline V gene encodes CDR1 SGHTA and CDR2 FQGNSA. V shed 2 bases, J shed 4 bases, and the junction held 9 bases outside the gene matches. CDR3 nucleotide sequence: TGTGCCAGCAGCTTATCTCAGGGGGCTCTGGGAGAGACCCAGTACTTC. Encoded protein: CASSLSQGALGETQYF.

This chain connects TRBV6-1 to TRBJ2-3, with 9 positions matching TRBD2. CDR1 MNHNS and CDR2 SASEGT come from the germline V gene. The CDR3 covers 17 residues. With 2 bases clipped from V and 0 bases from J, the junction kept 6 bases outside the gene matches. CDR3 sequence: CASSEFGGGASTDTQYF. The CDR3 DNA reads as TGTGCCAGCAGTGAATTTGGCGGGGGGGCTAGCACAGATACGCAGTATTTT.

The chain is built from TRBV18 and TRBJ2-1; weak D call: TRBD2 (5 bases). Germline CDR1 is KGHSH and CDR2 is LQKENI. Trimming stripped 5 bases from V and 2 bases from J, with 19 bases between. There are 17 residues in the CDR3. The CDR3 loop reads CASSETGRELTYNEQFF. CDR3 bases: TGTGCCAGCTCAGAGACTGGACGGGAACTCACCTACAATGAGCAGTTCTTC.